This T cell receptor beta chain was sequenced in a study of PD-1 blockade in classical Hodgkin lymphoma. The time point: cycle 4 day 1 (C4D1), after less than 7 weeks of nivolumab. Each patient's relapse followed autologous stem cell transplantation, and brentuximab vedotin exposure varied. Method: immunoSEQ multiplex PCR; TCRdb's copy keeps in-frame clones and lacks some. Counted here are around 23,000 clones, roughly 90% occurring once; the ten biggest clones make up around 25%. Trimming took off 3 bases at V and 4 bases at J, with 4 bases between the two ends. The CDR3 runs 11 residues. Germline CDR1 and CDR2: LNHDA and SQIVND (reference sequence). With respect to this clone: Its antigen is currently unknown.

Study-level points and caveats: Newly diagnosed and completely responding patients shared comparable baseline diversity. Reported findings placed baseline TCR diversity lower in newly diagnosed patients (compared with healthy donors).

This clonotype originated in a human donor with classical Hodgkin lymphoma. The chain joins TRBV19 to TRBJ2-7; no reliable D call. Here the sequenced sample was peripheral blood mononuclear cells (PBMCs), taken before the fourth cycle of nivolumab. The DNA for the CDR3 is TGTGCCAGTAGTATGGGATACGAGCAGTACTTC. It specifies CASSMGYEQYF.